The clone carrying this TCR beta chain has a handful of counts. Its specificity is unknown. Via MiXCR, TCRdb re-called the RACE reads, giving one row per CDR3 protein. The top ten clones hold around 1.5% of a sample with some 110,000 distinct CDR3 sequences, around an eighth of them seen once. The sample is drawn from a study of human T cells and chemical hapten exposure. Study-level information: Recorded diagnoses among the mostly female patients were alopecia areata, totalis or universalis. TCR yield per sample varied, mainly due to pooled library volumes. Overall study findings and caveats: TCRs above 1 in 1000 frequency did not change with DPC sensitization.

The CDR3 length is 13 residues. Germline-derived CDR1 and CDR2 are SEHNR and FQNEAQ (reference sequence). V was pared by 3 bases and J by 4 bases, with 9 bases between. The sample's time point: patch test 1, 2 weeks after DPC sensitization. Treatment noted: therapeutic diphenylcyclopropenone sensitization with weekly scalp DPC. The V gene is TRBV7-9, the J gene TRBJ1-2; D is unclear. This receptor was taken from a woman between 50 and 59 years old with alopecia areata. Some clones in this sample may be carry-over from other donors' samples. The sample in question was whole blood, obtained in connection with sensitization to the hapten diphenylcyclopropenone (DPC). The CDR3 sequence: CASSFSNLYGYTF. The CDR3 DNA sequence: TGTGCCAGCAGCTTCTCGAACCTCTATGGCTACACCTTC.